This entry features one T cell receptor beta chain sequence. What antigen it recognizes has not been identified. Base qualities are not recorded, but no much larger clone differs from it by a single base. Synthetic TCR analog templates were spiked into each PCR to estimate absolute template abundance from read counts. The immunoSEQ assay was used to amplify TCRbeta CDR3 regions from genomic DNA with bias-controlled V and J gene primers. Rearranged TCRbeta segments were sequenced at approximately 20X coverage. The source study handled its data this way. Sequencing errors were corrected by clustering and CDR3s were annotated against IMGT to assign V, D and J genes. Only productive TCRbeta rearrangements were used in downstream analyses, excluding out-of-frame or stop-codon sequences. Clonality was calculated as one minus the Shannon entropy normalized by the log of the number of unique productive sequences. Fisher's exact test with Benjamini-Hochberg correction, at a threshold of adjusted p below 0.01, was used to find clones that differed between time points or between blood and tumor. TCRdb carries this immuneACCESS record with in-frame sequences only. Its versions omit some clonotypes, under half of them owing to an unresolved V gene in the studies checked, with the rest unexplained. The V and J calls and clone size are taken from that table; D and trimming were inferred from the DNA. Across this sample there are about 82,000 clones, with roughly 87% seen only once. The ten largest account for 5% to 6% of the sample.

This entry belongs to a study of PD-L1 blockade in urothelial cancer (dated by TCRdb to about 2017). Background for the entire study: Therapy was started around 2014 for all patients, and atezolizumab 1,200 mg was administered intravenously every 3 weeks. Durable clinical benefit meant progression-free survival longer than 6 months, and TCR features were also tested against progression-free and overall survival. Blood samples were analyzed at 3 weeks after treatment start (second dose) and at 6 weeks after treatment start. Roughly 10 patients reached durable clinical benefit, while 20 or so patients did not. Whole exome sequencing and RNA sequencing of pretreatment tumors were performed alongside TCR sequencing in the same patients. TCR sequencing covered pretreatment tumor samples and matched, serially collected peripheral blood taken before and after atezolizumab treatment. The study, an exploratory multi-omic analysis, examined somatic, immune and clinical correlates of response to PD-L1 blockade with atezolizumab in urothelial cancer. Pretreatment blood TCR-seq was available for about 27 patients, at least one posttreatment blood collection was obtained for 25 or so patients, and tumor TCR-seq was available for 25 or so patients. An ECOG performance status of 0 or 1 was recorded for the patients, and 0 to 3 prior chemotherapy regimens had been received by the patients. About 90% of the roughly 29 patients were identified as males with urothelial cancer of bladder origin, and a prior smoking history was reported by 18 of 29 patients. Blood samples yielded a median of about 150,000 T cells and 65,000 to 95,000 unique TCRs, with median clonality around 0.083. The paper as a whole reports these results and caveats: Among patients with durable benefit, tumor-associated TCR clones showed greater expansion in peripheral blood 3 weeks after treatment started (n ≈ 22, p = 0.022). A pretreatment peripheral blood TCR clonality below the median was linked to improved progression-free and overall survival. Small sample size (n ≈ 29) and many exploratory analyses mean the results are intended to be hypothesis-generating.

Trimmed from V: 3 bases; trimmed from J: 3 bases; junction bases lacking a gene match: 4. Spanning cysteine to phenylalanine, the CDR3 consists of 15 amino acids. CDR3 DNA is the only sequence kept; it has 45 bases, read in frame from the first base. CDR1 and CDR2 are drawn from the germline V gene (reference sequence): GTSNPN, SVGIG. The cohort included about 30 patients with locally advanced or metastatic urothelial carcinoma who were treated at Memorial Sloan Kettering on a trial protocol. Peripheral blood mononuclear cells were collected from each patient pretreatment and during treatment, giving between 1 and 8 total time points per patient. The Qiagen DNeasy Blood extraction kit was used to purify genomic DNA from total PBMCs and from tumor samples. PBMCs were collected pretreatment and during treatment, and were isolated and stored as previously described.

The receptor's source is a woman in her seventies with urothelial cancer. Rearrangement joined TRBV30 to TRBJ2-3; 12 of the junction bases match TRBD1. The sample here was PBMCs, taken around atezolizumab (anti-PD-L1) treatment. Here is the DNA: TGTGCCTGGAGCGCGGGACAGGGGGCAACAGATACGCAGTATTTT. Its product reads: CAWSAGQGATDTQYF. Reference TRBV30 and TRBJ2-3 proteins supply the regions before and after the CDR3; the full variable domain is: SQTIHQWPATLVQPVGSPLSLECTVEGTSNPNLYWYRQAAGRGLQLLFYSVGIGQISSEVPQNLSASRPQDRQFILSSKKLLLSDSGFYLCAWSAGQGATDTQYFGPGTRLTVL.